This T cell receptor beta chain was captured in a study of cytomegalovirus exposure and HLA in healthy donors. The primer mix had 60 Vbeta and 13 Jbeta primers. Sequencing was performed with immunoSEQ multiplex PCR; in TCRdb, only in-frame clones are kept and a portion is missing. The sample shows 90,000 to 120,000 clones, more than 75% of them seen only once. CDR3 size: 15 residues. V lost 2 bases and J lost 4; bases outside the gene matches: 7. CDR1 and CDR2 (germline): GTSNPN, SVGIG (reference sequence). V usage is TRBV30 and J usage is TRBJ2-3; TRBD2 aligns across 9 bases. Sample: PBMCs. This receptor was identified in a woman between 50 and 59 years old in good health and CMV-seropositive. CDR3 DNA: TGTGCCTGGAGTCTAATAGGCGGGGGGGCAGATACGCAGTATTTT. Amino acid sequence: CAWSLIGGGADTQYF. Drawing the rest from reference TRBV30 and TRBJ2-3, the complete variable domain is SQTIHQWPATLVQPVGSPLSLECTVEGTSNPNLYWYRQAAGRGLQLLFYSVGIGQISSEVPQNLSASRPQDRQFILSSKKLLLSDSGFYLCAWSLIGGGADTQYFGPGTRLTVL.